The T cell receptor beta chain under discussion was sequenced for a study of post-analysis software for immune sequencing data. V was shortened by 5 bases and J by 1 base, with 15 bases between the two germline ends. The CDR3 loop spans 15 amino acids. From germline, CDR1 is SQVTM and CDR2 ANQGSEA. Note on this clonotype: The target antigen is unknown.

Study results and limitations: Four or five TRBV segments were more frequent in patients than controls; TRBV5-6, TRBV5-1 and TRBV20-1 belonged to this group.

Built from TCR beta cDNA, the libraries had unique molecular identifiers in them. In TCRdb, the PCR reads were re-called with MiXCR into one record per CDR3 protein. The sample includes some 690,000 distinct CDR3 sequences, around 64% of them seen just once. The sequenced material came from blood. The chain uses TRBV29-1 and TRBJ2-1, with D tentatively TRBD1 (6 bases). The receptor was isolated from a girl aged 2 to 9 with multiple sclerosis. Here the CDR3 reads CSVLGGGRSYNEQFF. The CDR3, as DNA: TGCAGCGTTTTAGGTGGGGGCCGATCCTACAATGAGCAGTTCTTC.